The next 8 T cell receptor beta chains were all read from a single sample in a study of blood T cell repertoires in COVID-19. Profiling relied on immunoSEQ multiplex PCR, and the TCRdb table lists in-frame clones only, not all of them. This table has over 350,000 clones, just over 85% appearing once. The sequenced sample consisted of peripheral blood. The origin of the receptors is a woman in her 30s with active or convalescent COVID-19.

This chain connects TRBV18 to TRBJ2-5, with TRBD2 matching 14 bases. The junction had 8 bases not matched to a gene; V was cut back by 6 bases and J by 2 bases. The CDR3 extends over 17 amino acids. CDR1 is KGHSH, CDR2 LQKENI, per germline. The chain's CDR3 is CASSPGTSGSGQETQYF. The CDR3 DNA is TGTGCCAGCTCCCCCGGGACTAGCGGGAGTGGGCAAGAGACCCAGTACTTC. Drawing the rest from reference TRBV18 and TRBJ2-5, the complete variable domain is NAGVMQNPRHLVRRRGQEARLRCSPMKGHSHVYWYRQLPEEGLKFMVYLQKENIIDESGMPKERFSAEFPKEGPSILRIQQVVRGDSAAYFCASSPGTSGSGQETQYFGPGTRLLVL.

The rearrangement uses TRBV19 and TRBJ1-4, with D possibly being TRBD1 (6 bases). The CDR3 totals 12 residues. The germline V and J ends were trimmed by 7 bases and 3 bases, with 6 bases remaining between them. Germline V CDR1 and CDR2: LNHDA, SQIVND (reference sequence). CDR3 region: CASKGANEKLFF. The CDR3 DNA sequence: TGTGCCAGTAAGGGGGCTAATGAAAAACTGTTTTTT.

Details on this clone: Within the sample, other DNA sequences also encode this same CDR3. The chain has TRBV5-1 and TRBJ1-1, with 7 bases lining up with TRBD1. Germline-derived CDR1 and CDR2 are SGHRS and YFSETQ. With V trimmed by 4 bases and J by 2 bases, 5 bases remained unmatched. The CDR3 extends over 14 amino acids. CDR3 residues: CASSLGTVNTEAFF. As DNA, the CDR3 is TGCGCCAGCAGCCTCGGGACAGTCAACACTGAAGCTTTCTTT.

The rearrangement joins TRBV27 to TRBJ2-3; D is unclear. V lost 4 bases and J lost 2, with 4 bases in between. Germline lookup yields CDR1 MNHEY and CDR2 SMNVEV (reference sequence). The CDR3 is made up of 12 amino acids. The CDR3 nucleotides are TGTGCCAGCAGTTCTTACACAGATACGCAGTATTTT. Amino acids: CASSSYTDTQYF.

The chain uses TRBV5-4 and TRBJ1-4; no definite D call. Per the germline V gene, CDR1 is SGHNT and CDR2 is YYREEE (reference sequence). The CDR3 has 13 residues. V lost 4 bases, J lost 0 bases, and 4 bases lay in between. CDR3 loop: CASSPSTNEKLFF. The CDR3, as DNA: TGTGCCAGCAGCCCGTCAACTAATGAAAAACTGTTTTTT. The full variable domain, in which reference TRBV5-4 and TRBJ1-4 provide the parts outside the CDR3, is ETGVTQSPTHLIKTRGQQVTLRCSSQSGHNTVSWYQQALGQGPQFIFQYYREEENGRGNFPPRFSGLQFPNYSSELNVNALELDDSALYLCASSPSTNEKLFFGSGTQLSVL.

This chain links TRBV19 with TRBJ1-5, with D unresolved. The ends were cut back, 5 bases at V and 2 bases at J, with 7 bases in the middle. The length of the CDR3 is 13 residues. Germline loops: CDR1 LNHDA, CDR2 SQIVND (reference sequence). The CDR3 region is CASSDTRNQPQHF. CDR3 nucleotides: TGTGCCAGTAGTGACACCCGCAATCAGCCCCAGCATTTT.

The chain has TRBV10-1 and TRBJ2-1; 7 bases match TRBD1. Trimming at V came to 3 bases and at J to 0 bases, leaving 11 bases not matched to a gene. The CDR3 sequence is 18 residues long. Germline lookup yields CDR1 WNHNN and CDR2 SYGVQD (reference sequence). As DNA, the CDR3 is TGCGCCAGCAGTGACCCGACAGACAGGGCCAGCTCCTACAATGAGCAGTTCTTC. It is translated as CASSDPTDRASSYNEQFF.

V gene TRBV6-6 combines with J gene TRBJ1-4; 8 bases align to TRBD1. Germline assignment: CDR1 MNHNY and CDR2 SVGAGI (reference sequence). This CDR3 spans 15 amino acids. After removal of 7 bases from V and 5 bases from J, the junction contained 9 bases not matched to a gene. The CDR3 here is CASTITDRVNEKLFF. The DNA for the CDR3 is TGTGCCAGCACAATAACGGACAGGGTGAATGAAAAACTGTTTTTT.